This T cell receptor (beta chain) was recorded in a study of blood T cell repertoires in COVID-19. Overall study context: Sources were T cells, B-cell-depleted T cells, or PBMCs; the material itself was cDNA or gDNA.

Original processing notes: Estimates of nucleated cell counts were drawn from the amplification of reference gene primers. Produced via immunoSEQ multiplex PCR; TCRdb's table is partial and in-frame only. V, J and clone size were drawn from that table, and D and trimming were deduced from the DNA. In the table there are over 200,000 clones, under 90% of which are singletons. Germline-derived CDR1 and CDR2 are SGHTA and FQGTGA. CDR3 length: 15 amino acids. V shed 5 bases, J shed 1 base, and the junction held 5 bases outside the gene matches. Enrolled through a virtual design, the participants were between roughly 18 and 90 years of age and came from under 25 US areas. For recovered donors of Cohort 3, there were two negative PCRs, clearance, or symptom resolution.

The sequenced material came from PBMCs or T cells enriched from blood (not recorded which). The receptor was isolated from a man between 60 and 75 years old who had recovered from COVID-19. The chain is built from TRBV7-3 and TRBJ2-3, with 8 bases lining up with TRBD1. The CDR3 region has the DNA TGTGCCAGCAGCCCACCGGGACAGGGCACAGATACGCAGTATTTT. This gives the protein CASSPPGQGTDTQYF.